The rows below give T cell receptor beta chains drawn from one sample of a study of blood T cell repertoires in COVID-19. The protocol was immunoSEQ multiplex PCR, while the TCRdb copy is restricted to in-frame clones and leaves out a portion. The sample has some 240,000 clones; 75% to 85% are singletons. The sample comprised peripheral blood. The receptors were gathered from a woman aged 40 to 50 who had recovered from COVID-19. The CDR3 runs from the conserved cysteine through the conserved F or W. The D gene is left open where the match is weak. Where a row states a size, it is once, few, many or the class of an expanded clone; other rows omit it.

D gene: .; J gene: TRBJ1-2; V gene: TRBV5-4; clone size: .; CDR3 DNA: TGTGCCAGCAGCTTGGCAGGGAAAGATGGCTACACCTTC; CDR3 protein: CASSLAGKDGYTF
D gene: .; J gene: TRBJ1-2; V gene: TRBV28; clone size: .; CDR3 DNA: TGTGCCAGCAGTTTAGGAGCCCTGTATGGCTACACCTTC; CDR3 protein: CASSLGALYGYTF
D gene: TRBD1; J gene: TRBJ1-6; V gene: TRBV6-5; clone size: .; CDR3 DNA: TGTGCCAGCATGAGACAGGGTCCCCTCCACTTT; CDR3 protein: CASMRQGPLHF
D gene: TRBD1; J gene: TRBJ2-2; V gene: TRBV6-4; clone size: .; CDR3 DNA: TGTGCCAGCAGTGCCGACAGGGGCACCGGGGAGCTGTTTTTT; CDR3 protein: CASSADRGTGELFF
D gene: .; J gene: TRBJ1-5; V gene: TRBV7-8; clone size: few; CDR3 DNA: TGTGCCAGCAGCTTCCGTCCAGGGGAGAATCAGCCCCAGCATTTT; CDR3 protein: CASSFRPGENQPQHF
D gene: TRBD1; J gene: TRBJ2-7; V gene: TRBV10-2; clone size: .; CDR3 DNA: TGCGCCAGCAGTGGACAGGGGGCGGGGGAGCAGTACTTC; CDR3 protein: CASSGQGAGEQYF
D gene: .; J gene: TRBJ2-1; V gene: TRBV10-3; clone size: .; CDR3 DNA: TGTGCCATCAACCGAGGGCATGAGCAGTTCTTC; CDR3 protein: CAINRGHEQFF
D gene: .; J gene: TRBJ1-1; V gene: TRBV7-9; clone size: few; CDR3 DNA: TGTGCCAGCAGCTTAAGTAGTGGCACTGAAGCTTTCTTT; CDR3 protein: CASSLSSGTEAFF
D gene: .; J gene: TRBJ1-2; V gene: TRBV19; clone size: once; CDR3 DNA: TGTGCCAGTAAAAATCGAGCAGGGGCCACTAACTATGGCTACACCTTC; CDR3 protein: CASKNRAGATNYGYTF
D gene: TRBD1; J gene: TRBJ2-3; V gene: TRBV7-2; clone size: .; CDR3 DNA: TGTGCCAGCAGCTTAAGCTTCGGGACAGGGAAGGGTACGCAGTATTTT; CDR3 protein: CASSLSFGTGKGTQYF
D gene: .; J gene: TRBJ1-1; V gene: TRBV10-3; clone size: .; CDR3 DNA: TGTGCCATCAGGCACAGGGACATGAACACTGAAGCTTTCTTT; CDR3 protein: CAIRHRDMNTEAFF
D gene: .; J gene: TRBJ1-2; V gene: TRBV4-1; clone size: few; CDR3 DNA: TGCGCCAGCAGCCAAGAAACAGACAGCTTCTATGGCTACACCTTC; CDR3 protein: CASSQETDSFYGYTF
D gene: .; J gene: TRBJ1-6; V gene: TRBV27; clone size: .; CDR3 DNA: TGTGCTACCGGGACACTTCGCTCACCCCTCCACTTT; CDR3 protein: CATGTLRSPLHF
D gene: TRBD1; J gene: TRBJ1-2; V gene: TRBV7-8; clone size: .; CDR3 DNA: TGTGCCAGCAGCTTCCGGACAGGGGTTCCCGATGGCTACACCTTC; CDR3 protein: CASSFRTGVPDGYTF
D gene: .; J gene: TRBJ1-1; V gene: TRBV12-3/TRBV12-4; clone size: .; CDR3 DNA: TGTGCCAGCAGTTCTCCCCCGAGGGCGGCTTTCTTT; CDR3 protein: CASSSPPRAAFF
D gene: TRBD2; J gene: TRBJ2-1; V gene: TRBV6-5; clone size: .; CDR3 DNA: TGTGCCAGCAGTTTGCGGGGGGGCCTTTTGAGTGAGCAGTTCTTC; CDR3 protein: CASSLRGGLLSEQFF
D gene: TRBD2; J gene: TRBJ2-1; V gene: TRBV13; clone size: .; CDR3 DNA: TGTGCCAGCACCGCAAAGGTAGCGGGGGGGCCGCCCGAGCAGTTCTTC; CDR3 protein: CASTAKVAGGPPEQFF
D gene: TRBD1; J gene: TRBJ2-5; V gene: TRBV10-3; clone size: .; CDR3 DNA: TGTGCCATCAGTGGATCAACAGGGGAAGAGACCCAGTACTTC; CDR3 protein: CAISGSTGEETQYF
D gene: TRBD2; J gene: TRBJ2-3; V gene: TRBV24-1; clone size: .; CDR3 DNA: TGTGCCGCGGGGGGGGAGAGCACAGATACGCAGTATTTT; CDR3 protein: CAAGGESTDTQYF
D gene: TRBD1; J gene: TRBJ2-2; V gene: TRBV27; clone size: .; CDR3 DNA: TGTGCCAGCAGCCCGGGACAGGGGGAACGCGCGAACACCGGGGAGCTGTTTTTT; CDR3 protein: CASSPGQGERANTGELFF
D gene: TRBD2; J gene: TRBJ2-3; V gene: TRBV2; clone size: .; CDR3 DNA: TGTGCCAGCAAACTAGCGGGGGAAACAGATACGCAGTATTTT; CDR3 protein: CASKLAGETDTQYF
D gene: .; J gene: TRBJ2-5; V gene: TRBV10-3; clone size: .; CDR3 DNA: TGTGCCACCGCGCCGTCCGATTCGCAAGAGACCCAGTACTTC; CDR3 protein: CATAPSDSQETQYF
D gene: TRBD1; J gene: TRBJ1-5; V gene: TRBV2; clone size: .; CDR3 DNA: TGTGCCAGCAGTGAAGGGACAGGGTCCCAGCCCCAGCATTTT; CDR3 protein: CASSEGTGSQPQHF
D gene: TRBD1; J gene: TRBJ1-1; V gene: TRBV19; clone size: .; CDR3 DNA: TGTGCCAGTAGTATATCCAGGGGGTTTGGGAACACTGAAGCTTTCTTT; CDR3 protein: CASSISRGFGNTEAFF
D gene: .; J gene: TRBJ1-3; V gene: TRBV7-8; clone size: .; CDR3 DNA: TGTGCCAGCAGCCTGGACATCTCTGGAAACACCATATATTTT; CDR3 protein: CASSLDISGNTIYF
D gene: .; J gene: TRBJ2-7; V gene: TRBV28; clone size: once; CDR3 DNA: TGTGCCAGCAGTTTACCAGGGGACGCCTCCTACGAGCAGTACTTC; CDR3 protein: CASSLPGDASYEQYF
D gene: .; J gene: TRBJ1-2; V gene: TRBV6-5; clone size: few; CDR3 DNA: TGTGCCAGCAGTCGTGAACGCGGGCGTACCTACTCATACACCTTC; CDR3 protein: CASSRERGRTYSYTF
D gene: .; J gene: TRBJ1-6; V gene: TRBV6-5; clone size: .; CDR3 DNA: TGTGCCATAACGGGACTTCGGGTGGGTTCACCCCTCCACTTT; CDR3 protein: CAITGLRVGSPLHF
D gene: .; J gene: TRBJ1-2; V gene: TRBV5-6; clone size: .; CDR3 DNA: TGTGCCAGCAGCTCCCGTGGGGGGGCGCTGGGATGGTATGTCGGCTACACCTTC; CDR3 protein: CASSSRGGALGWYVGYTF
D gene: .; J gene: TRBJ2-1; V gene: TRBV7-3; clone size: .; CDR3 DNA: TGTGCCAGCAGCTTACGTACTGGTGAGCAGTTCTTC; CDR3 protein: CASSLRTGEQFF